This TCR beta chain is from a study of T cell responses to AZD1222 COVID-19 vaccine. Study-level findings and limits: Receipt of two AZD1222 doses was followed by a rise in Spike-specific TCR breadth and depth.

Germline loops: CDR1 MNHEY, CDR2 SMNVEV (reference sequence). With 10 bases clipped from V and 3 bases from J, the junction kept 5 bases outside the gene matches. The CDR3 sequence is 14 residues long. As regards this clone: Its target is unknown.

Sequencing was performed with immunoSEQ multiplex PCR; in TCRdb, only in-frame clones are kept and a portion is missing. The sample has about 140,000 clones; just over 90% are singletons. It was second doses at about 4 or about 12 weeks that were pooled. The chain joins TRBV27 to TRBJ2-2, with 10 bases that match TRBD2. The specimen was peripheral blood, collected 28 days after the second AZD1222 dose. The receptor was derived from an adult who received the AZD1222 COVID-19 vaccine. In nucleotides, the CDR3 is TGTGCCACCATAGCGGGGGGCCACACCGGGGAGCTGTTTTTT. This codes for CATIAGGHTGELFF.